These 7 T cell receptor beta chains were sequenced from one sample in a study of human T cells and chemical hapten exposure (dated by TCRdb to about 2021). The intended sense of this specimen's time point label: patch test 1, 2 weeks after DPC sensitization. The treatment or condition label here, explained by the study, means: therapeutic diphenylcyclopropenone sensitization with weekly scalp DPC. The library relied on RACE. The run used a NextSeq 500. TCRdb passed the public sequencing reads through fastp at Q25 and MiXCR, retaining productive beta sequences. Merged by CDR3 protein, the rows form single entries marked with the most common genes and DNA. A total of tens of thousands of distinct CDR3 sequences appear in this sample, 9% to 9.5% of them only once. Clones ranked in the top ten supply about an eighth of the sample. The sequences come from whole blood, collected in connection with sensitization to the hapten diphenylcyclopropenone (DPC). These TCRs come from a woman in her forties with alopecia areata. Some clones in this sample may be carry-over from other donors' samples.

This clonotype was detected ten times or more. V usage is TRBV9 and J usage is TRBJ2-3; D is uncertain. V was pared by 0 bases and J by 2 bases, with 16 bases between. The CDR3 has 17 residues. In germline, CDR1 is SGDLS, CDR2 YYNGEE. CDR3 in DNA: TGTGCCAGCAGCGTAGCTAAACTACCAAAACTCACAGATACGCAGTATTTT. Its protein is CASSVAKLPKLTDTQYF. Looking up the rest from reference TRBV9 and TRBJ2-3 gives the full variable domain: DSGVTQTPKHLITATGQRVTLRCSPRSGDLSVYWYQQSLDQGLQFLIQYYNGEERAKGNILERFSAQQFPDLHSELNLSSLELGDSALYFCASSVAKLPKLTDTQYFGPGTRLTVL.

Ten or more counts support this clonotype. The chain is built from TRBV7-9 and TRBJ1-1, with TRBD1 as a possible D gene (6 bases). The V end was cut by 1 base, the J end by 6 bases, with 12 bases between. CDR3 size: 14 residues. CDR1 is SEHNR, CDR2 FQNEAQ, per germline (reference sequence). In nucleotides, the CDR3 is TGTGCCAGCAGCTTAGAACGGGGGGCCGCTGAAGCTTTCTTT. Amino acid sequence: CASSLERGAAEAFF.

This clonotype was detected ten times or more. The chain uses TRBV9 and TRBJ1-6, with D possibly TRBD1 on 5 matching bases. Trimming removed 2 bases at V and 12 bases at J, with 9 bases between. The CDR3 covers 12 residues. Looked up from germline, CDR1 is SGDLS and CDR2 is YYNGEE. The CDR3 nucleotides read TGTGCCAGCAGCGTCGACAGTGGACCCCTCCACTTT. This encodes CASSVDSGPLHF.

This clonotype was seen ten or more times. The chain is built from TRBV7-9 and TRBJ1-1; D uncertain. CDR3 length: 13 amino acids. Trimming removed 2 bases at V and 4 bases at J, with 8 bases between. From germline, CDR1 is SEHNR and CDR2 FQNEAQ (reference sequence). The CDR3 region has the DNA TGTGCCAGCAGCTTATTAGCGAGCACTGAAGCTTTCTTT. It is translated as CASSLLASTEAFF.

This clonotype was observed at least ten times. The chain combines TRBV7-3 with TRBJ2-2, with unresolved D. V gave up 8 bases and J gave up 7 bases, with 20 bases separating them. Germline assignment: CDR1 SGHTA and CDR2 FQGTGA. The CDR3 extends over 15 amino acids. This CDR3 is CASSPVRTPDGELFF. The CDR3 DNA follows: TGTGCCAGCTCCCCCGTCCGGACCCCCGACGGGGAGCTGTTTTTT.

At least ten counts were recorded for this clonotype. This chain connects TRBV9 to TRBJ2-5; D is ambiguous. V lost 0 bases and J lost 5, with 17 bases in between. The germline V gene has CDR1 SGDLS and CDR2 YYNGEE. The CDR3 runs to 16 residues. CDR3 bases: TGTGCCAGCAGCGTAGTCCCAGGAGCCTATGCGGAGACCCAGTACTTC. Its protein product is CASSVVPGAYAETQYF. Filled out from reference TRBV9 and TRBJ2-5, the complete variable domain reads DSGVTQTPKHLITATGQRVTLRCSPRSGDLSVYWYQQSLDQGLQFLIQYYNGEERAKGNILERFSAQQFPDLHSELNLSSLELGDSALYFCASSVVPGAYAETQYFGPGTRLLVL.

This clonotype was counted many times. The chain links TRBV5-5 to TRBJ2-1, with D unclear. CDR3 length: 14 amino acids. The V gene lost 4 bases and the J gene lost 6 bases, with 14 bases spanning the gap. Germline lookup yields CDR1 SGHKS and CDR2 YYEKEE (reference sequence). For the CDR3, the DNA is TGTGCCAGCAGCCGCAACGATGGCCTCAATGAGCAGTTCTTC. This sequence encodes CASSRNDGLNEQFF.